Included here is one T cell receptor (beta chain) sequence, with context. Its specificity is unknown. The source of the sample is a study of Ad26.COV2.S vaccination and SARS-CoV-2 variants. Study-level information: Doses of Ad26.COV2.S were injected into muscle once or twice, 56 days apart. The study, taken as a whole, reports: Breadth of non-spike TCRs did not differ between vaccinees and placebo recipients. Following vaccination, spike-specific CD8+ and CD4+ T cell responses reportedly exhibited substantial breadth.

The assay was immunoSEQ multiplex PCR, and TCRdb's table has in-frame clones only and misses some. The data contain about 680,000 clones, 89% of them singletons. The treatment denotes: some 20 received Ad26.COV2.S at low or high dose, single or two shots; roughly 5 received placebo; per-sample allocation not given. Sampling was done on day 63 after the first vaccine or placebo injection. Germline CDR1 is SGHDT and CDR2 is YYEEEE. V was clipped by 0 bases and J by 7 bases, with 10 bases between them. This CDR3 has 13 residues. Source: peripheral blood, taken in a trial of Ad26.COV2.S vaccine versus placebo. The rearrangement joins TRBV5-6 to TRBJ2-5; D is uncertain. The receptor was derived from a person between 18 and 65 years old who received the Ad26.COV2.S COVID-19 vaccine or a placebo. The CDR3: CASSLANWGTQYF. CDR3 sequence (DNA): TGTGCCAGCAGCTTGGCAAACTGGGGGACCCAGTACTTC.